The 20 T cell receptor beta chains presented below share a single source sample, sequenced in a study of blood T cell repertoires in COVID-19. The method was immunoSEQ multiplex PCR; TCRdb's version includes in-frame clones alone and lacks a portion of them. The data show over 250,000 clones, about four fifths seen once. Sequencing used peripheral blood. These receptors all stem from a woman aged 50 to 60 who had recovered from COVID-19.

The rearrangement uses TRBV25-1 and TRBJ2-4; the D is unclear. Germline CDR1 reads MGHDK; CDR2 reads SYGVNS. V shed 0 bases and J shed 7 bases, with 10 bases lying between them. The CDR3 length is 14 residues. The CDR3 nucleotides are TGTGCCAGCAGTGAATATGGCCGTTGGAACATTCAGTACTTC. Protein: CASSEYGRWNIQYF.

This clone was found a few times. The V gene is TRBV7-9, the J gene TRBJ2-7, with 9 bases matching TRBD2. Germline values: CDR1 SEHNR, CDR2 FQNEAQ (reference sequence). The CDR3 is 15 residues long. V lost 5 bases and J lost 1; bases outside the gene matches: 6. The CDR3 spells CASSRILAGSYEQYF. The CDR3 bases are TGTGCCAGCAGCAGGATTCTAGCGGGATCCTACGAGCAGTACTTC.

The chain carries TRBV5-1 and TRBJ2-1; maybe TRBD1 (6 bases). Trimming pared 0 bases from V and 8 bases from J, leaving 12 bases between. Germline lookup yields CDR1 SGHRS and CDR2 YFSETQ. The CDR3 contains 14 residues. The CDR3 region has the DNA TGCGCCAGCAGCTTGGGTACAGGGCAGGATGAGCAGTTCTTC. As protein: CASSLGTGQDEQFF. Full variable domain (missing parts from reference TRBV5-1 and TRBJ2-1): KAGVTQTPRYLIKTRGQQVTLSCSPISGHRSVSWYQQTPGQGLQFLFEYFSETQRNKGNFPGRFSGRQFSNSRSEMNVSTLELGDSALYLCASSLGTGQDEQFFGPGTRLTVL.

The chain uses TRBV24-1 and TRBJ1-2; D is undetermined. CDR3 size: 13 residues. The V gene lost 7 bases and the J gene lost 1 base, with 9 bases spanning the gap. Germline V gene data show CDR1 as KGHDR and CDR2 as SFDVKD. This CDR3 is CATSSANNYGYTF. The CDR3 DNA follows: TGTGCCACCAGCTCAGCGAATAACTATGGCTACACCTTC.

A few counts support this clone. This chain links TRBV5-4 with TRBJ2-1; 7 positions match TRBD1. In germline, CDR1 is SGHNT, CDR2 YYREEE (reference sequence). V trimming: 3 bases; J trimming: 2 bases; junction bases outside the gene matches: 5. This CDR3 region has 15 residues. In DNA, the CDR3 is TGTGCCAGCAGCTCCGGGACAGTTACCTACAATGAGCAGTTCTTC. It yields the protein CASSSGTVTYNEQFF. Full variable domain (remainder filled in from reference TRBV5-4 and TRBJ2-1): ETGVTQSPTHLIKTRGQQVTLRCSSQSGHNTVSWYQQALGQGPQFIFQYYREEENGRGNFPPRFSGLQFPNYSSELNVNALELDDSALYLCASSSGTVTYNEQFFGPGTRLTVL.

V gene TRBV9 combines with J gene TRBJ1-4, with TRBD1 as a possible D gene (5 bases). Trimming pared 3 bases from V and 0 bases from J, leaving 12 bases between. CDR3 size: 16 residues. Germline V lookup: CDR1 SGDLS, CDR2 YYNGEE. The CDR3 DNA reads as TGTGCCAGCAGCGCCCGCGGGGGAACAACTAATGAAAAACTGTTTTTT. Amino acids: CASSARGGTTNEKLFF.

This clone was seen once. This rearrangement joins TRBV7-9 to TRBJ2-7, with 9 positions matching TRBD1. Germline V gene data show CDR1 as SEHNR and CDR2 as FQNEAQ (reference sequence). V lost 1 base and J lost 6; bases outside the gene matches: 10. The CDR3 totals 16 residues. The CDR3 DNA sequence: TGTGCCAGCAGCTTAGGATACAGGACAGGGGAGAGCGAGCAGTACTTC. It specifies CASSLGYRTGESEQYF.

The rearrangement links TRBV6-6 to TRBJ2-7; 7 positions match TRBD2. Germline loops: CDR1 MNHNY, CDR2 SVGAGI (reference sequence). The CDR3 covers 14 residues. V was clipped by 7 bases and J by 5 bases; unmatched bases: 11. The CDR3 sequence is CASTRSGRDDEQYF. CDR3 bases: TGTGCCAGCACTAGAAGTGGGAGGGACGACGAGCAGTACTTC.

This clone was detected only a few times. V usage is TRBV4-2 and J usage is TRBJ2-2; D is perhaps TRBD2 (6 bases). Germline V gene data show CDR1 as LGHNA and CDR2 as YNFKEQ. The CDR3 has 17 residues. The V and J ends lost 0 bases and 7 bases respectively, with 18 bases between them. Written as DNA, the CDR3 is TGTGCCAGCAGCCAAGAGGGAATCCGGGGGTCGGGCGGGGAGCTGTTTTTT. Protein: CASSQEGIRGSGGELFF.

The chain has TRBV5-1 and TRBJ1-1; 7 bases align to TRBD1. From germline, CDR1 is SGHRS and CDR2 YFSETQ. The CDR3 runs 17 residues. The V gene end was trimmed by 4 bases and the J gene end by 0 bases; junction bases not matched to a gene: 12. The CDR3 nucleotides read TGCGCCAGCAGCCCTACCGGACAGGAGGGAATGAACACTGAAGCTTTCTTT. Its translation is CASSPTGQEGMNTEAFF. Together with reference TRBV5-1 and TRBJ1-1, the CDR3 gives the full variable domain: KAGVTQTPRYLIKTRGQQVTLSCSPISGHRSVSWYQQTPGQGLQFLFEYFSETQRNKGNFPGRFSGRQFSNSRSEMNVSTLELGDSALYLCASSPTGQEGMNTEAFFGQGTRLTVV.

The chain couples TRBV4-3 to TRBJ2-2, with TRBD2 matching 12 bases. Trimming at V came to 4 bases and at J to 4 bases, leaving 7 bases not matched to a gene. CDR3 length equals 17 residues. Per the germline V gene, CDR1 is LGHNA and CDR2 is YSLEER. CDR3 bases: TGCGCCAGCAGCCCGACTAGCGGGAGTGGGGGCACCGGGGAGCTGTTTTTT. Amino acids: CASSPTSGSGGTGELFF.

This clone has a single count. V and J are TRBV10-2 and TRBJ2-6; D possibly corresponds to TRBD1 (5 bases). The CDR3 is made up of 17 amino acids. Germline CDR1 is WSHSY and CDR2 is SAAADI. Trimming pared 1 base from V and 0 bases from J, leaving 10 bases between. CDR3 sequence reads: CASSEWGLNSGANVLTF. The CDR3 DNA is TGCGCCAGCAGTGAGTGGGGCCTAAACTCTGGGGCCAACGTCCTGACTTTC.

The J gene is TRBJ2-7, the V gene TRBV4-1; D is possibly TRBD1 (8 bases). Looked up from germline, CDR1 is MGHRA and CDR2 is YSYEKL. Between the trimmed V and J ends, which lost 4 bases and 3 bases, there was a span of 16 bases. This CDR3 has 15 amino acids. The CDR3, as DNA: TGCGCCAGCAGCCTAAACAGGGGGGGACTCTACGAGCAGTACTTC. Its protein product is CASSLNRGGLYEQYF.

The CDR3 region has the DNA TGTGCCACCAGTGATTTGGGGGGGGAGGAGACCCAGTACTTC. This sequence encodes CATSDLGGEETQYF. The chain combines TRBV24-1 with TRBJ2-5, with 7 bases identical to TRBD2. The germline V gene encodes CDR1 KGHDR and CDR2 SFDVKD. V lost 0 bases and J lost 5; bases outside the gene matches: 2. The CDR3 consists of 14 residues.

The chain links TRBV12-3 or TRBV12-4 to TRBJ1-1; the D gene is possibly TRBD1 (6 bases). This CDR3 has 13 amino acids. The ends were cut back, 3 bases at V and 6 bases at J, with 11 bases in the middle. CDR3 protein: CASSFQGWAEAFF. The CDR3 DNA is TGTGCCAGCAGTTTTCAGGGGTGGGCTGAAGCTTTCTTT.

The rearrangement joins TRBV21-1 to TRBJ1-3; TRBD1 is the table's D call, not checked against the DNA. TRBV21-1 is annotated as a pseudogene. CDR3 length: 13 residues. The CDR3: CASAGCSGNTIYF. The DNA of the CDR3 is TGTGCCAGCGCAGGGTGCTCTGGAAACACCATATATTTT.

The CDR3 sequence: CASSQVYGGGNTGELFF. The CDR3 region has the DNA TGTGCCAGCAGCCAAGTTTACGGGGGAGGAAACACCGGGGAGCTGTTTTTT. J is TRBJ2-2 and V is TRBV4-2; D perhaps matches TRBD2 (6 bases). V was clipped by 1 base and J by 2 bases, with 14 bases between them. Germline assignment: CDR1 LGHNA and CDR2 YNFKEQ. The CDR3 length is 17 residues.

This sequence joins TRBV5-4 and TRBJ1-1; tentative D call: TRBD1 (5 bases). This CDR3 is built from 13 residues. Looked up from germline, CDR1 is SGHNT and CDR2 is YYREEE (reference sequence). The V and J ends lost 2 bases and 6 bases respectively, with 11 bases between them. The CDR3 loop reads CASSFAGPAEAFF. The CDR3, as DNA: TGTGCCAGCAGCTTTGCAGGGCCGGCTGAAGCTTTCTTT.

The chain has TRBV27 and TRBJ2-2, with D maybe TRBD2 (6 bases). There are 15 residues in the CDR3. Germline-derived CDR1 and CDR2 are MNHEY and SMNVEV (reference sequence). Between the trimmed V and J ends, which lost 3 bases and 7 bases, there was a span of 15 bases. The CDR3 loop is CASSLGTGAIGELFF. Here the CDR3 DNA reads TGTGCCAGCAGTTTGGGGACGGGAGCAATCGGGGAGCTGTTTTTT.

Judged by abundance, this clone is medium-sized. This sequence joins TRBV19 and TRBJ2-1; perhaps TRBD2 as D (5 bases). The CDR3 has 13 amino acids. Germline CDR1 LNHDA, CDR2 SQIVND (reference sequence). V was cut by 3 bases and J by 4 bases, with 7 bases left in between. The CDR3 reads CASSIGGYNEQFF. CDR3 nucleotides: TGTGCCAGTAGTATCGGAGGATACAATGAGCAGTTCTTC.